This T cell receptor beta chain was captured in a study of blood T cell repertoires in COVID-19. The germline V gene encodes CDR1 MNHEY and CDR2 SMNVEV (reference sequence). The CDR3 consists of 14 residues. The trim removed 8 bases at V and 2 bases at J, leaving 6 bases unmatched. Produced via immunoSEQ multiplex PCR; TCRdb's table is partial and in-frame only. Counted here are more than 85,000 clones, around 87% occurring once; the ten biggest clones make up approximately 5.4%. A few counts support this clone. While infection was still active, Seattle patients were enrolled and then followed longitudinally.

Material for sequencing was peripheral blood. The chain carries TRBV27 and TRBJ1-2; 9 bases are a match to TRBD1. This clonotype was sampled from a woman aged 50 to 65 with COVID-19, enrolled during active disease. The DNA of the CDR3 is TGTGCCAGCGGCATGGGACAGGGAAACTATGGCTACACCTTC. This encodes CASGMGQGNYGYTF.